This T cell receptor (beta chain) was retrieved from a study of T cells in Graves' hyperthyroidism and ophthalmopathy. About the research overall: Any treatment followed the collection of peripheral blood at initial diagnosis.

Study-level results: Ophthalmopathy stood apart from stable hyperthyroidism in a 13 V-J model.

RNA transcripts provided the source from which TCR beta CDR3 regions were amplified. In the first-round RT-PCR of the TCR CDR3, the HTBI primer set was used. TCRdb called the multiplex PCR reads again in MiXCR, with one record for every CDR3 protein. The sample holds 540,000 or so distinct CDR3 sequences, around 14% seen once. Exclusion criteria comprised uncontrolled infection, other autoimmune disease, pregnancy or lactation. Germline V gene lookup returns CDR1 SGDLS and CDR2 YYNGEE. This CDR3 region has 17 residues. Turning to this clonotype: The antigen remains unidentified. At one end, the junction sequence differs from germline, possibly due to a read error.

The rearrangement uses TRBV9 and TRBJ2-5; D perhaps matches TRBD1 (5 bases). Sequencing was performed on blood. This sequence was found in a woman between 25 and 40 years old with Graves' hyperthyroidism. The DNA of the CDR3 is TGCGCCAGCAGTAAGACTGAAAAACCTCAGGGAAGTGAGACCCAGTACTTC. Its translation: CASSKTEKPQGSETQYF.